This T cell receptor beta chain was sequenced for a study of blood T cell repertoires in COVID-19. Across the study: PBMCs, B-cell-depleted T cells, or T cells were the source of the cDNA or gDNA that made up the material.

The V gene's germline CDR1 is SGHNT and CDR2 YYREEE (reference sequence). V was pared by 6 bases and J by 4 bases, with 8 bases of the junction left unmatched. The CDR3 totals 14 residues. Sequenced by immunoSEQ multiplex PCR; TCRdb stores in-frame clones only, minus some. Of about 70,000 clones listed, about 88% were seen once; the top ten hold about 4%. Sequencing was carried out using peripheral blood. This TCR was recovered from an older man with active COVID-19. The rearrangement uses TRBV5-4 and TRBJ2-5; 8 bases line up with TRBD2. The CDR3: CASTRGLGGETQYF. The CDR3 bases are TGTGCCAGCACCCGGGGACTAGGAGGAGAGACCCAGTACTTC.